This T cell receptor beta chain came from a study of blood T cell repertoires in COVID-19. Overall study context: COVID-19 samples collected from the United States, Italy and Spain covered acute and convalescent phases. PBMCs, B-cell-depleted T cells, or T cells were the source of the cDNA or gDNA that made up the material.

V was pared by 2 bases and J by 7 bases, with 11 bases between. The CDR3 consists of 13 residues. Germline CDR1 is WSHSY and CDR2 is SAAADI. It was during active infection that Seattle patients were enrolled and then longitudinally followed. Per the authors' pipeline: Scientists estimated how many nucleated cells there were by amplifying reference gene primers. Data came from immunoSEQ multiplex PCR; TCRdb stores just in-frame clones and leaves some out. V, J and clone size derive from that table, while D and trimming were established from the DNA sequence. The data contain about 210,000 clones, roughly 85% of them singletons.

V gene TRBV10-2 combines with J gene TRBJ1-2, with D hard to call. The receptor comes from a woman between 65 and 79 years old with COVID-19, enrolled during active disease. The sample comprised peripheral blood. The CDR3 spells CASSEVRMGGYTF. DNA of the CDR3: TGCGCCAGCAGTGAGGTCAGGATGGGTGGCTACACCTTC.